This T cell receptor beta chain stems from a study of identical twins. MiXCR, applied by TCRdb to the 5' RACE reads, yields one record per CDR3 protein. The sample shows hundreds of thousands of distinct CDR3 sequences, about 20% of them seen only once. Trimming pared 3 bases from V and 3 bases from J, leaving 15 bases between. Germline CDR1 reads DFQATT; CDR2 reads SNEGSKA (reference sequence). The CDR3 contains 14 residues. This sample was also put to use in a study of T cells expressing NK-cell markers.

This TCR came from a woman aged 18-30 years in good health. Material for sequencing was PBMCs. V gene TRBV20-1 combines with J gene TRBJ2-7; D not resolved. CDR3 protein: CSARVASSLYEQYF. The CDR3 nucleotides read TGCAGTGCTAGGGTGGCCTCGTCCCTCTACGAGCAGTACTTC.